The clone carrying this T cell receptor beta chain was recorded a few times. Its antigen is not known. The sample is drawn from a study of T cells after yellow fever vaccination. Study as a whole: Some fractions had low cell numbers, and these were prepared with SMART-Seq v4 Ultra Low Input. Overall study findings and caveats: Booster samples showed a return of most primary-vaccination clones (almost 97% CD4, 88% CD8).

Conversion of TCR transcripts into cDNA relied on 5'RACE template switching, which added a universal primer site and UMIs. TCRdb reprocessed the 5' RACE reads with MiXCR, giving one entry per CDR3 protein. This sample yields about 260,000 distinct CDR3 sequences, of which 5.2% are seen a single time; more than 3% belongs to the top ten. The junction had 7 bases not matched to a gene; V was cut back by 5 bases and J by 10 bases. CDR3 length equals 13 residues. The V and J genes are TRBV12-3 or TRBV12-4 and TRBJ1-2, with 10 nucleotides matching TRBD1. The origin of this receptor is a man between 18 and 35 years old who received the YFV17D yellow fever vaccine. Sequenced material: CD4+ T cells sorted from PBMCs, taken on the day of the yellow fever booster vaccination. CDR3 DNA sequence: TGTGCCAGCAGTCTGAGGGACAGGGGACTCTACACCTTC. Its translation: CASSLRDRGLYTF.